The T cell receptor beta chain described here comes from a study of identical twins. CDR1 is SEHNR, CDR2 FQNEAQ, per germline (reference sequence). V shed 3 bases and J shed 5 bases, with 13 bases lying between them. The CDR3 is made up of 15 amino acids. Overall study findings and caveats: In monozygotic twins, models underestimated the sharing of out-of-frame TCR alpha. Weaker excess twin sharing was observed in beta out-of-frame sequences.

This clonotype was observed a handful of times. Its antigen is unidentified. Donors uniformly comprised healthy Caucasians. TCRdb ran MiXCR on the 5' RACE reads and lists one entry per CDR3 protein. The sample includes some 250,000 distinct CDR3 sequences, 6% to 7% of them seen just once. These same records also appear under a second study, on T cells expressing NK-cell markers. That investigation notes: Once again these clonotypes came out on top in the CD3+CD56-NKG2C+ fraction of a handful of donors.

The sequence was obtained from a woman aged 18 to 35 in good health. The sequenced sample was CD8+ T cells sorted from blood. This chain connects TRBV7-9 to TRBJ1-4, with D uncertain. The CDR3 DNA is TGTGCCAGCAGCTTTGTGGGGAGGGAGAATGAAAAACTGTTTTTT. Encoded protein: CASSFVGRENEKLFF.